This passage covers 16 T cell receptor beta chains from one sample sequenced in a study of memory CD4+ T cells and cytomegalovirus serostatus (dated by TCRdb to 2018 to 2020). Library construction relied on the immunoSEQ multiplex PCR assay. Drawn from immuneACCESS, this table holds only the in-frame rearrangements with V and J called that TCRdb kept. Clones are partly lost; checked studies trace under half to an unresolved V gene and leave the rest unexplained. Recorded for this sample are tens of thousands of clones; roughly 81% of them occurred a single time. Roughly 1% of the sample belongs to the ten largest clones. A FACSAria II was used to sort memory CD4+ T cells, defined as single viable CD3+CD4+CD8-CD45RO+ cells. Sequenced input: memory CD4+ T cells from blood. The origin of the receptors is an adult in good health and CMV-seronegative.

The DNA of the CDR3 is TGTGCCAGCAGTGACTGGAGCTCTGGGGCCAACGTCCTGACTTTC. Its translation: CASSDWSSGANVLTF. The chain has TRBV2 and TRBJ2-6; no clear D gene. The CDR3 sequence is 15 residues long. The germline CDR1 and CDR2 sequences are SNHLY and FYNNEI. V lost 3 bases and J lost 0, with 6 bases in between. The full variable domain, with the rest looked up from reference TRBV2 and TRBJ2-6, is EPEVTQTPSHQVTQMGQEVILRCVPISNHLYFYWYRQILGQKVEFLVSFYNNEISEKSEIFDDQFSVERPDGSNFTLKIRSTKLEDSAMYFCASSDWSSGANVLTFGAGSRLTVL.

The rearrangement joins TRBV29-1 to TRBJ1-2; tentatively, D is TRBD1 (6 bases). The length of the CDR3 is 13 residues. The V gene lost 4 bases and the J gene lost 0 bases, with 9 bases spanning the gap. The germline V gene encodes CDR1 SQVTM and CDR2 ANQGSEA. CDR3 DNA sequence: TGCAGCGTTGCCGCAGGGGCTAACTATGGCTACACCTTC. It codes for CSVAAGANYGYTF.

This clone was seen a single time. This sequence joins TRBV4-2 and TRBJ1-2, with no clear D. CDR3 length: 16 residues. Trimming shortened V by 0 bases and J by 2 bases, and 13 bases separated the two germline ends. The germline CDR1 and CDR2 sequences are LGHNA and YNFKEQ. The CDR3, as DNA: TGTGCCAGCAGCCAAGATAATACCAGGCCCAACTATGGCTACACCTTC. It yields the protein CASSQDNTRPNYGYTF.

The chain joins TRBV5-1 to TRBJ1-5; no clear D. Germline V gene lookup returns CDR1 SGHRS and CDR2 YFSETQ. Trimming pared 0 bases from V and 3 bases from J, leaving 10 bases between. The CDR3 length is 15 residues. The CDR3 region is CASSLGPGFNQPQHF. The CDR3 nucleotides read TGCGCCAGCAGCTTGGGCCCAGGCTTCAATCAGCCCCAGCATTTT. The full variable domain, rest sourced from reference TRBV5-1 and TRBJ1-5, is KAGVTQTPRYLIKTRGQQVTLSCSPISGHRSVSWYQQTPGQGLQFLFEYFSETQRNKGNFPGRFSGRQFSNSRSEMNVSTLELGDSALYLCASSLGPGFNQPQHFGDGTRLSIL.

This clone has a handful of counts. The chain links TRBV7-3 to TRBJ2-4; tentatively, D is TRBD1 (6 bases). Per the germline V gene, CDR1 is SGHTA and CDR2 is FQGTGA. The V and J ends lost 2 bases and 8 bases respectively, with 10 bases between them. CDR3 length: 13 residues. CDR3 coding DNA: TGTGCCAGCAGCTTACGCAGGGGAGACATTCAGTACTTC. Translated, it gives CASSLRRGDIQYF.

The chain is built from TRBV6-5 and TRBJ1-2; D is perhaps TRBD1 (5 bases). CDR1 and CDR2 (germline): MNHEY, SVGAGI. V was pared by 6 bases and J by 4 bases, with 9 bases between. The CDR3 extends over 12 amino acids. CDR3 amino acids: CASSTGGYGYTF. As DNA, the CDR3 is TGTGCCAGCAGCACGGGGGGCTATGGCTACACCTTC.

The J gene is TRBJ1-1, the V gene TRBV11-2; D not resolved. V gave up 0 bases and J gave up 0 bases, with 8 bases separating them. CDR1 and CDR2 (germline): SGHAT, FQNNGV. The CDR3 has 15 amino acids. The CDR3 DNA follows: TGTGCCAGCAGCTTAGAACCGGGGATGAACACTGAAGCTTTCTTT. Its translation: CASSLEPGMNTEAFF.

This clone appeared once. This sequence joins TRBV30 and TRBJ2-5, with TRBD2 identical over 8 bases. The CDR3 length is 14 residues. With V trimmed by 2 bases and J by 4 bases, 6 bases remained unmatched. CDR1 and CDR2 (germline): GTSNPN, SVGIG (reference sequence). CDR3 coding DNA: TGTGCCTGGAGTCCCTGGCTAGCGGGAGAGACCCAGTACTTC. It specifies CAWSPWLAGETQYF.

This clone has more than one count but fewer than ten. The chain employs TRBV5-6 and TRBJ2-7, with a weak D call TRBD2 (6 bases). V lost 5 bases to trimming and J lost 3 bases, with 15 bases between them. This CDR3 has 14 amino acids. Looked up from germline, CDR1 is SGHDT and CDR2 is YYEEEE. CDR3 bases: TGTGCCAGCAGTCCGAGTGGGACTTTCTACGAGCAGTACTTC. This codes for CASSPSGTFYEQYF.

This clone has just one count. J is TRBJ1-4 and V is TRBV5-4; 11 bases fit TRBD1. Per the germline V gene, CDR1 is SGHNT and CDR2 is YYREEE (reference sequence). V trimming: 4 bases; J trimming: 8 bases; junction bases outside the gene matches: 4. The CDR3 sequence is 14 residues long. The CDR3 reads CASSMDRGREKLFF. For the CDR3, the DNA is TGTGCCAGCAGCATGGACAGGGGGCGGGAAAAACTGTTTTTT.

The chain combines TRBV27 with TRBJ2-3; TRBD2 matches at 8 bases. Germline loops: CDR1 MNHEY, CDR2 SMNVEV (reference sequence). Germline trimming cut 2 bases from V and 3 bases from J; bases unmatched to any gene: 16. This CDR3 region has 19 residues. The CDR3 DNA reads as TGTGCCAGCAGTTTACCTAGGGTCCGGGGGGGATCGTGGACAGATACGCAGTATTTT. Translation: CASSLPRVRGGSWTDTQYF.

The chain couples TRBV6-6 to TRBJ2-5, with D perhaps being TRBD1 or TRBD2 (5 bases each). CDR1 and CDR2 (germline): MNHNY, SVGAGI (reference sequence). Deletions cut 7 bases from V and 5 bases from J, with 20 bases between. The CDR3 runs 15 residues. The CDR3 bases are TGTGCCAGCACCCTGATGGGGGATTCGGGGGAGACCCAGTACTTC. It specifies CASTLMGDSGETQYF.

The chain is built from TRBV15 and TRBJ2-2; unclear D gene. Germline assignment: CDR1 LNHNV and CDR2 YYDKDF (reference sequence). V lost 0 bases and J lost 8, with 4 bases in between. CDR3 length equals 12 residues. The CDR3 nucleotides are TGTGCCACCAGCAGAGATCGAGGGGAGCTGTTTTTT. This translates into CATSRDRGELFF.

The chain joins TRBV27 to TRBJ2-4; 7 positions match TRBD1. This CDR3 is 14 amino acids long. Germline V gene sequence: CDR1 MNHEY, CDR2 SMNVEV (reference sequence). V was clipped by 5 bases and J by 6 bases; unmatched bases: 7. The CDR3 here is CASSHPGQLNIQYF. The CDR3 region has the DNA TGTGCCAGCAGTCACCCGGGACAGTTAAACATTCAGTACTTC.

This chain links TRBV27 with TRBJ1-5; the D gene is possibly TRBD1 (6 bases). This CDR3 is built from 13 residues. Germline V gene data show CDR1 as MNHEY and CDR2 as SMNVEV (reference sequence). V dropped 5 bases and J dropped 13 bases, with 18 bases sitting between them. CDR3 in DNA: TGTGCCAGCAGTGGACTTCAGGGGAGACAGCAGCATTTT. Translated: CASSGLQGRQQHF.

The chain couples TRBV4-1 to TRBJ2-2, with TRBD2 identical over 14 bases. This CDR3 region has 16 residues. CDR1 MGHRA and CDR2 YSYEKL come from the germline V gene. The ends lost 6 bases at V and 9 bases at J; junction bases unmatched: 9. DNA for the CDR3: TGCGCCAGCAGTCCGTTGGGACTAGCGGGAGTCAGGGAGCTGTTTTTT. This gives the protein CASSPLGLAGVRELFF.